The clone carrying this T cell receptor beta chain was seen a handful of times. The CDR3 consists of 15 residues. Per the germline V gene, CDR1 is DFQATT and CDR2 is SNEGSKA (reference sequence). The germline V and J ends were trimmed by 5 bases and 0 bases, with 16 bases remaining between them. TCRdb analysed the 5' RACE reads with MiXCR anew, one entry per CDR3 protein. Of approximately 390,000 distinct CDR3 sequences in the sample, roughly 15% were seen once. These data come from a study of T-cell memory formation after mild COVID-19. The source is a man aged 18 to 29 who had mild COVID-19 (a few samples of this study predate the infection). Cell type and time point are not known. The specimen sequenced was PBMCs or a T cell subset sorted from them (not recorded which). This chain links TRBV20-1 with TRBJ2-5, with D possibly being TRBD2 (5 bases). The CDR3 protein is CSAPRAGDYQETQYF. CDR3 in DNA: TGCAGTGCTCCTCGGGCCGGGGATTACCAAGAGACCCAGTACTTC.